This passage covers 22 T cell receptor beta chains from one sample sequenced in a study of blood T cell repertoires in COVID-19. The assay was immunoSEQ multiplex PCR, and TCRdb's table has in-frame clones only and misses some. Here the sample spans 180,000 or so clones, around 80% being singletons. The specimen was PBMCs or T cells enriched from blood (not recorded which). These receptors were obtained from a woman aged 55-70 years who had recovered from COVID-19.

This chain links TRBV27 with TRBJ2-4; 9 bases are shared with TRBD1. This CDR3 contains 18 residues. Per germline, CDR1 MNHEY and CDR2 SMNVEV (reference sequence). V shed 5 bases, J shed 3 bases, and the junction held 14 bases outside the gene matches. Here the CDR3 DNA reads TGTGCCAGCAGTCGCGGACAGGGGCTGGGTGCTGGCAAAAACATTCAGTACTTC. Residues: CASSRGQGLGAGKNIQYF.

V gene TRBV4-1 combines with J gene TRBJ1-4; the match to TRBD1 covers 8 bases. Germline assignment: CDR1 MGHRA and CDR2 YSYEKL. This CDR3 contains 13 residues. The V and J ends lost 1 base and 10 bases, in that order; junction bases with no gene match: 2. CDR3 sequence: CASSQGTGTKLFF. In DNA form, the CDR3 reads TGCGCCAGCAGCCAAGGGACAGGGACAAAACTGTTTTTT.

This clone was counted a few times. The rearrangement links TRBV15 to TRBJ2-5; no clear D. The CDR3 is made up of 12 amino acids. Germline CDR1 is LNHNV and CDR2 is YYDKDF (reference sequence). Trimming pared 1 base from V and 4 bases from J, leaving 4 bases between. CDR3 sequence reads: CATSRGLETQYF. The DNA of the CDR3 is TGTGCCACCAGCAGAGGTCTAGAGACCCAGTACTTC.

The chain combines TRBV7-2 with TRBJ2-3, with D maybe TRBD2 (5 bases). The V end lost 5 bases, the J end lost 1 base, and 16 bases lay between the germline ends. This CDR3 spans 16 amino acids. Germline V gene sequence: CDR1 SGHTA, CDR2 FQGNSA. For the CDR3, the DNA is TGTGCCAGCAGCGTACCGACTGGGAGAGGCACAGATACGCAGTATTTT. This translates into CASSVPTGRGTDTQYF. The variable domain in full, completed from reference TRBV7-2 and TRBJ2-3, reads GAGVSQSPSNKVTEKGKDVELRCDPISGHTALYWYRQSLGQGLEFLIYFQGNSAPDKSGLPSDRFSAERTGGSVSTLTIQRTQQEDSAVYLCASSVPTGRGTDTQYFGPGTRLTVL.

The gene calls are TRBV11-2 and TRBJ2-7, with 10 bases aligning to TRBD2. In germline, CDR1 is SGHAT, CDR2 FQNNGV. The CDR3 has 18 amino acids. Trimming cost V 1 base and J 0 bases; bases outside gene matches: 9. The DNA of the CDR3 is TGTGCCAGCAGCTTAGGCCCTAGCGGGGGCGGAAGCTCCTACGAGCAGTACTTC. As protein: CASSLGPSGGGSSYEQYF.

Here the CDR3 reads CASSLAPKGAGNEQFF. In DNA, the CDR3 is TGCGCCAGCAGCTTGGCCCCGAAGGGGGCGGGCAATGAGCAGTTCTTC. This chain joins TRBV5-1 and TRBJ2-1, with 7 bases fitting TRBD1. The V and J ends lost 0 bases and 6 bases, in that order; junction bases with no gene match: 9. This CDR3 contains 16 residues. From germline, CDR1 is SGHRS and CDR2 YFSETQ.

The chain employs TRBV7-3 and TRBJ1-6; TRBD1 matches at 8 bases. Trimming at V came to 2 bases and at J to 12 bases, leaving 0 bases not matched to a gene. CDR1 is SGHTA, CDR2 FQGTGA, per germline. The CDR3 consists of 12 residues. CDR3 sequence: CASSLGTGPLHF. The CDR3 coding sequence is TGTGCCAGCAGCTTAGGGACAGGACCCCTCCACTTT.

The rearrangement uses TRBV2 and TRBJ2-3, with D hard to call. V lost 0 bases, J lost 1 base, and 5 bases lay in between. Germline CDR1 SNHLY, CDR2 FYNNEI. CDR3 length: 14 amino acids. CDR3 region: CASSEASGTDTQYF. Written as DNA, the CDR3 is TGTGCCAGCAGTGAAGCCAGTGGCACAGATACGCAGTATTTT.

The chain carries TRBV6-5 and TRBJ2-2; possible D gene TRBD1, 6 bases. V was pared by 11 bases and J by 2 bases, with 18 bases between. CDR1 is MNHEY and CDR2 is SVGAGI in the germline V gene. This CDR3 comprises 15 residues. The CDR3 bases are TGTGCCGTTTGCGAGACAGGTCTTAACACCGGGGAGCTGTTTTTT. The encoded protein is CAVCETGLNTGELFF.

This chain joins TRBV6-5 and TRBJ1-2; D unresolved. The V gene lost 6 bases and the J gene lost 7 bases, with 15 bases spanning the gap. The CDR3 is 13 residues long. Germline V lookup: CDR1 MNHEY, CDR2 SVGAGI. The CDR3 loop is CASRLELGFGYTF. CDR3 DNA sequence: TGTGCCAGCAGACTAGAGTTGGGGTTTGGCTACACCTTC.

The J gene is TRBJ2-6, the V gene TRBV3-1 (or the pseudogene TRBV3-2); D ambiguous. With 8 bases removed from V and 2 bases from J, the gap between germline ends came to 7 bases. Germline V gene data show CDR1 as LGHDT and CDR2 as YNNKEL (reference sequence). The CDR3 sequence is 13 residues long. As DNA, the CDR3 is TGTGCCAGCTCCCGGGCTGGGGCCAACGTCCTGACTTTC. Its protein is CASSRAGANVLTF.

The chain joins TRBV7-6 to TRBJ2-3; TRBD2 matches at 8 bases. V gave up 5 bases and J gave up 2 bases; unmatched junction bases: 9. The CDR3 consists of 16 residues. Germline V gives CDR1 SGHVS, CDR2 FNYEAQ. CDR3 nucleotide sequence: TGTGCCAGCAGCCCAAGGGGCGGGGGGACCACAGATACGCAGTATTTT. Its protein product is CASSPRGGGTTDTQYF.

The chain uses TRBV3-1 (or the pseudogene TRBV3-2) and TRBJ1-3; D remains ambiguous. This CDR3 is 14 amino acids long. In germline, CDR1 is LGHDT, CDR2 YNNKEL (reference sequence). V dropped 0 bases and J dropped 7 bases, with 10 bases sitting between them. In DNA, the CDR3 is TGTGCCAGCAGCCAAGATACCTTCGCGAACACCATATATTTT. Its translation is CASSQDTFANTIYF.

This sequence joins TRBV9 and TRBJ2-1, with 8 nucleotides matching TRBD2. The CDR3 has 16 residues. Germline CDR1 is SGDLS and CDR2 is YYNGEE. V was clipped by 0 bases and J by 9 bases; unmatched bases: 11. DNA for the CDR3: TGTGCCAGCAGCGTAGATAGCCCAGCGGGAGTAAGTGAGCAGTTCTTC. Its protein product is CASSVDSPAGVSEQFF.

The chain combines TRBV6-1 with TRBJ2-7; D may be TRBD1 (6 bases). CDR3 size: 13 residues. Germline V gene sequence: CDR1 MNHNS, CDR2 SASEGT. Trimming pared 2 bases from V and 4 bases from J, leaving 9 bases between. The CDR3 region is CASSELRGYEQYF. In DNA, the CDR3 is TGTGCCAGCAGTGAACTCAGGGGATACGAGCAGTACTTC.

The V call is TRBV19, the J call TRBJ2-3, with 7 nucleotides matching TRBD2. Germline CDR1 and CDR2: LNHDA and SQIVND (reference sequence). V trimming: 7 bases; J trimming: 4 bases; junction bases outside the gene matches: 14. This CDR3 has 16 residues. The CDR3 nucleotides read TGTGCCAGTACTTCCCCTGGGACGGGAGGAGCAGATACGCAGTATTTT. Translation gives CASTSPGTGGADTQYF.

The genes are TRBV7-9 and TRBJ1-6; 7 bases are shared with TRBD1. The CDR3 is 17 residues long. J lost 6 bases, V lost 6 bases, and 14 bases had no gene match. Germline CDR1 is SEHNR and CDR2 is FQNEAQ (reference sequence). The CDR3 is CASRDNRDSPLNSPLHF. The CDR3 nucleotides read TGTGCCAGCAGAGATAACCGGGACAGTCCTCTTAATTCACCCCTCCACTTT.

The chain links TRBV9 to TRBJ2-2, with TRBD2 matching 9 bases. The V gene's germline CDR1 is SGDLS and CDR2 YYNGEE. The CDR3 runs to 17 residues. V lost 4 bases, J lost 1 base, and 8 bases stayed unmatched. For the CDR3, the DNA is TGTGCCAGCAGCCCCCACGGAGCGGGGGGGAACACCGGGGAGCTGTTTTTT. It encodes CASSPHGAGGNTGELFF.

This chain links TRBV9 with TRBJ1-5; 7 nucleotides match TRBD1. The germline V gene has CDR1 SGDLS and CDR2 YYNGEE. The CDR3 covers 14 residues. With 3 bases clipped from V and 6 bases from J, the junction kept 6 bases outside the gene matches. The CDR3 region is CASSGTGGGQPQHF. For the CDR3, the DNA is TGTGCCAGCAGCGGGACAGGAGGCGGTCAGCCCCAGCATTTT.

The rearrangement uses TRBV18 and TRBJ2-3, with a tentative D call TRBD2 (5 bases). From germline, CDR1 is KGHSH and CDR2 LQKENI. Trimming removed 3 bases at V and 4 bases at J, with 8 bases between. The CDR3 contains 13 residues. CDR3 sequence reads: CASSPGVPDTQYF. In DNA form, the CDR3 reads TGTGCCAGCTCACCCGGGGTCCCAGATACGCAGTATTTT.

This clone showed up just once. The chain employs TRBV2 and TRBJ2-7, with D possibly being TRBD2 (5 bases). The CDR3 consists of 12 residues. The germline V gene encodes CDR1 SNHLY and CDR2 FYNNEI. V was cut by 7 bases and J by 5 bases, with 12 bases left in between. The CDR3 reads CASKRVSHEQYF. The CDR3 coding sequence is TGTGCCAGCAAGAGGGTTTCCCACGAGCAGTACTTC.

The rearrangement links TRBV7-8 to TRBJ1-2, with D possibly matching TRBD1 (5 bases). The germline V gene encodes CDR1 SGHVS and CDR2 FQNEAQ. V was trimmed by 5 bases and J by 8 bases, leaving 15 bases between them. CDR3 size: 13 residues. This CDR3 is CASSRDLGGGYTF. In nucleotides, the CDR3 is TGTGCCAGCAGCCGGGACCTCGGGGGGGGCTACACCTTC.